The rows below give T cell receptor beta chains drawn from one sample of a study of CXCR3-negative and CXCR3-positive naive CD8 T cells. TCRdb reprocessed the 5' RACE reads, keeping one entry per CDR3 protein, no DNA. Its listing shows about 82,000 distinct CDR3 sequences. What was sequenced was naive CXCR3- CD8+ T cells from blood. Receptor source: a human donor in good health. Some clones in this sample may be carry-over from other donors' samples. CDR3s include the opening cysteine and the closing phenylalanine or tryptophan.

J gene,V gene,CDR3 protein
TRBJ1-3,TRBV6-1,CASSETGFSGNTIYF
TRBJ2-5,TRBV7-2,CASSQPRRAETQYF
TRBJ2-1,TRBV2,CASSDLSGIHNEQFF
TRBJ2-2,TRBV27,CASSLSLTISNTGELFF
TRBJ1-2,TRBV29-1,CSVDASGNYGYTF
TRBJ2-7,TRBV9,CASSVGTGNYEQYF
TRBJ2-1,TRBV11-2,CASSLHGPGDNEQFF
TRBJ2-7,TRBV5-5,CASSLTGGPFVEQYF
TRBJ1-2,TRBV6-2/TRBV6-3,CASTIDRAGYTF
TRBJ2-2,TRBV29-1,CSVERSGVSGELFF
TRBJ2-1,TRBV7-9,CASSPSSGTSSNEQFF
TRBJ2-7,TRBV5-1,CASSLERGYEQYF
TRBJ2-1,TRBV20-1,CSARDLWTSGSGDEQFF
TRBJ2-7,TRBV12-5,CASVAGPYEQYF
TRBJ1-1,TRBV29-1,CSVEDVPMNTEAFF
TRBJ2-7,TRBV5-6,CASSLAGLSHEQYF
TRBJ2-4,TRBV27,CASSLGVGDIQYF
TRBJ2-7,TRBV4-2,CASSQPGLANEQYF
TRBJ2-7,TRBV20-1,CSARPSGSYEQYF
TRBJ1-1,TRBV12-3/TRBV12-4,CASSLLKTTAEAFF
TRBJ2-1,TRBV20-1,CSASPGTSDYEQFF
TRBJ2-3,TRBV14,CASSQAGEVFRGTDTQYF
TRBJ1-1,TRBV12-2,CASRRSGTGELSTEAFF
TRBJ1-2,TRBV15,CATSSGYQANYGYTF
TRBJ1-1,TRBV27,CASSFTGGEAFF
TRBJ2-7,TRBV7-9,CASSLGRGTLAYEQYF
TRBJ2-3,TRBV24-1,CATSDAWSPDTQYF
TRBJ2-7,TRBV5-6,CASSLGARGNEQYF
TRBJ2-1,TRBV7-9,CASSFMDGWLNEQFF
TRBJ2-5,TRBV5-6,CASSLGLLGGEETQYF
TRBJ2-7,TRBV5-1,CASRSDRVHEQYF
TRBJ1-1,TRBV2,CASALGQLNTEAFF
TRBJ1-2,TRBV29-1,CSVPGSDYGYTF
TRBJ2-1,TRBV7-7,CASSPLAGGGVSSYNEQFF
TRBJ2-3,TRBV7-2,CASSAPGQGTDTQYF
TRBJ2-7,TRBV5-6,CASSNQPSYEQYF
TRBJ2-7,TRBV6-6,CASSYSLDRSYEQYF
TRBJ1-2,TRBV5-4,CASSFEATGLYGYTF
TRBJ2-5,TRBV20-1,CSARPRMQETQYF
TRBJ2-5,TRBV20-1,CSAVPRLADPQETQYF
TRBJ1-6,TRBV13,CASSLGNPGRENSPLHF
TRBJ2-5,TRBV3-1,CASRRIAGVLSEETQYF
TRBJ2-5,TRBV7-9,CASSGWLAGEETQYF
TRBJ1-2,TRBV29-1,CSVRTDSTNYGYTF
TRBJ1-3,TRBV18,CASSPTGTLSGNTIYF
TRBJ2-3,TRBV7-2,CASSFSGSALTDTQYF
TRBJ2-1,TRBV4-3,CASSQEPRPILHSYNEQFF
TRBJ2-3,TRBV29-1,CSVAGTSRDTQYF
TRBJ2-7,TRBV29-1,CSVSALGQEQYF